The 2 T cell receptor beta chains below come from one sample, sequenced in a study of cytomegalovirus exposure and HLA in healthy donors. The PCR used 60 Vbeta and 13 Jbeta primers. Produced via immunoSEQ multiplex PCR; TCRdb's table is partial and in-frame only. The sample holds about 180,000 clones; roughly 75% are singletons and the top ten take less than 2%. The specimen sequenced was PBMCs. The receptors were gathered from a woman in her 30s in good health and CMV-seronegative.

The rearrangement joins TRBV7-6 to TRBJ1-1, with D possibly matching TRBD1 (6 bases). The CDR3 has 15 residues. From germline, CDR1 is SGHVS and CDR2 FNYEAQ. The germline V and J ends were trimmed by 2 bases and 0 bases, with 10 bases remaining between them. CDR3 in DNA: TGTGCCAGCAGCTTACAACAGGGATTGAACACTGAAGCTTTCTTT. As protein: CASSLQQGLNTEAFF.

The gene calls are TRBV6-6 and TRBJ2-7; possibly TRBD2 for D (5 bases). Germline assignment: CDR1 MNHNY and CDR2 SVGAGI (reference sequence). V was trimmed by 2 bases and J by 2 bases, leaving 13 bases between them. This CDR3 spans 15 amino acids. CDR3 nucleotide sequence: TGTGCCAGCAGTTACGTCCAAGCGGTTACCTACGAGCAGTACTTC. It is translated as CASSYVQAVTYEQYF.